This TCR beta chain was documented in a study of blood T cell repertoires in COVID-19. On the study more broadly: Samples came from the United States, Italy and Spain, spanning acute and convalescent COVID-19. The analysed material was cDNA or gDNA that came from T cells, B-cell-depleted T cells, or PBMCs.

Under the authors' procedure: Estimates of nucleated cell counts were drawn from the amplification of reference gene primers. Libraries were prepared by immunoSEQ multiplex PCR; TCRdb keeps only in-frame clonotypes and omits some of them. V and J calls plus clone size are reproduced from that table; the DNA served to infer D and trimming. The data show roughly 170,000 clones, about four fifths seen once. Germline CDR1 reads SGHVS; CDR2 reads FNYEAQ. This CDR3 contains 13 residues. V lost 1 base, J lost 6 bases, and 7 bases lay in between. The sequencing sample was made of peripheral blood. This TCR was sampled from a middle-aged man who had recovered from COVID-19. This rearrangement joins TRBV7-6 to TRBJ2-1; perhaps TRBD2 as D (6 bases). This chain's CDR3 is CASSLGGTNEQFF. The CDR3 region has the DNA TGTGCCAGCAGCTTAGGCGGGACCAATGAGCAGTTCTTC.